One sample yielded the 5 T cell receptor beta chains listed below, sequenced in a study of blood T cell repertoires in COVID-19. Profiling relied on immunoSEQ multiplex PCR, and the TCRdb table lists in-frame clones only, not all of them. This sample yields approximately 130,000 clones, of which approximately 85% are seen a single time; roughly 4.5% belongs to the top ten. The sequenced sample was peripheral blood. These receptors were collected from a human donor in a cohort sampled during active COVID-19.

This chain links TRBV18 with TRBJ1-6, with D maybe TRBD1 (5 bases). The ends were cut back, 6 bases at V and 7 bases at J, with 13 bases in the middle. Germline CDR1 is KGHSH and CDR2 is LQKENI. This CDR3 is 14 amino acids long. CDR3 sequence: CASSPVDTNSPLHF. The CDR3 region has the DNA TGTGCCAGCTCCCCCGTGGACACCAATTCACCCCTCCACTTT.

This clone was counted once. The chain is built from TRBV19 and TRBJ2-3; D remains ambiguous. The CDR3 totals 16 residues. Trimming cost V 0 bases and J 1 base, with 11 bases left between them. CDR1 and CDR2 from the germline V gene are LNHDA and SQIVND (reference sequence). CDR3: CASSIDNGGGTDTQYF. DNA for the CDR3: TGTGCCAGTAGTATAGACAACGGCGGAGGCACAGATACGCAGTATTTT.

V and J are TRBV5-4 and TRBJ2-7; TRBD2 might be the D (6 bases). CDR3 size: 14 residues. V was pared by 0 bases and J by 3 bases, with 10 bases between. In germline, CDR1 is SGHNT, CDR2 YYREEE (reference sequence). In DNA form, the CDR3 reads TGTGCCAGCAGCTTGGGCGGGGAAGTCTACGAGCAGTACTTC. As protein: CASSLGGEVYEQYF. Together with reference TRBV5-4 and TRBJ2-7, the CDR3 gives the full variable domain: ETGVTQSPTHLIKTRGQQVTLRCSSQSGHNTVSWYQQALGQGPQFIFQYYREEENGRGNFPPRFSGLQFPNYSSELNVNALELDDSALYLCASSLGGEVYEQYFGPGTRLTVT.

The J gene is TRBJ1-4, the V gene TRBV29-1; D might be TRBD1 (5 bases). Trimming left V 6 bases short and J 6 bases short, with 11 bases between. Germline V gene data show CDR1 as SQVTM and CDR2 as ANQGSEA. The CDR3 has 12 residues. CDR3 amino acids: CSVDAGYEKLFF. The CDR3 nucleotides read TGCAGCGTCGATGCAGGGTATGAAAAACTGTTTTTT. The entire variable domain, with the rest obtained from reference TRBV29-1 and TRBJ1-4, is as follows: SAVISQKPSRDICQRGTSLTIQCQVDSQVTMMFWYRQQPGQSLTLIATANQGSEATYESGFVIDKFPISRPNLTFSTLTVSNMSPEDSSIYLCSVDAGYEKLFFGSGTQLSVL.

The chain uses TRBV14 and TRBJ2-5; the match to TRBD1 covers 10 bases. Germline trimming cut 4 bases from V and 2 bases from J; bases unmatched to any gene: 7. This CDR3 has 16 residues. CDR1 and CDR2 (germline): SGHDN, FVKESK. This chain's CDR3 is CASSPTGGASQETQYF. The CDR3 region has the DNA TGTGCCAGCAGCCCGACAGGGGGCGCGTCTCAAGAGACCCAGTACTTC.